This passage covers 20 T cell receptor beta chains from one sample sequenced in a study. TCRdb passed the 5' RACE reads through MiXCR, listing each CDR3 protein once. The sample has tens of thousands of distinct CDR3 sequences; 28% are singletons. Source material: tumor-infiltrating memory CD4+ T cells sorted from the breast tumor. Subset of the sample: memory CD4+ T cells, CD4+CD45RO+CD25-. The receptors here all came from a female donor with breast cancer.

This clonotype was counted between two and nine times. The V call is TRBV24-1, the J call TRBJ2-7, with 8 nucleotides matching TRBD1. CDR1 is KGHDR, CDR2 SFDVKD, per germline. V was pared by 4 bases and J by 4 bases, with 5 bases of the junction left unmatched. The CDR3 has 14 residues. The DNA of the CDR3 is TGTGCCACCAGTGACTCTGACAGGGGATACGAGCAGTACTTC. Translating gives CATSDSDRGYEQYF.

CDR3: CASSPGQALQTQHF. The DNA for the CDR3 is TGTGCCAGCAGTCCGGGACAGGCCTTGCAGACCCAGCATTTT. The chain has TRBV2 and TRBJ1-5, with 8 bases fitting TRBD1. This CDR3 has 14 residues. V lost 5 bases, J lost 11 bases, and 11 bases stayed unmatched. Germline V gene lookup returns CDR1 SNHLY and CDR2 FYNNEI.

The table lists this clonotype with many counts. The rearrangement uses TRBV7-9 and TRBJ2-1; D gene ambiguous. Germline assignment: CDR1 SEHNR and CDR2 FQNEAQ (reference sequence). V gave up 2 bases and J gave up 4 bases, with 9 bases separating them. CDR3 length equals 14 residues. CDR3 residues: CASSLSGQYNEQFF. The CDR3 DNA reads TGTGCCAGCAGCTTAAGTGGGCAGTACAATGAGCAGTTCTTC.

CDR3: CASSYRGWGDTQYF. Written as DNA, the CDR3 is TGTGCCAGCAGCTATCGGGGTTGGGGAGATACGCAGTATTTT. The rearrangement links TRBV7-3 to TRBJ2-3, with D perhaps matching TRBD2 (5 bases). Trimming cost V 4 bases and J 5 bases, with 13 bases left between them. Germline CDR1 reads SGHTA; CDR2 reads FQGTGA. The CDR3 sequence is 14 residues long.

The J gene is TRBJ1-2, the V gene TRBV20-1, with D tentatively TRBD1 (6 bases). The CDR3 is 16 amino acids. Trimming removed 1 base at V and 0 bases at J, with 15 bases between. Germline-derived CDR1 and CDR2 are DFQATT and SNEGSKA (reference sequence). The CDR3 DNA is TGCAGTGCTAGAGGGGAACGGACAGTCCCTAACTATGGCTACACCTTC. Protein: CSARGERTVPNYGYTF.

This chain joins TRBV20-1 and TRBJ1-1, with 7 nucleotides matching TRBD1. This CDR3 is built from 14 residues. The V and J ends lost 2 bases and 4 bases, in that order; junction bases with no gene match: 7. The germline gives CDR1 DFQATT, CDR2 SNEGSKA (reference sequence). In DNA form, the CDR3 reads TGCAGTGCTAGACGACAGGGTGGTAGCACTGAAGCTTTCTTT. Translation gives CSARRQGGSTEAFF.

The rearrangement joins TRBV7-2 to TRBJ2-5, with TRBD2 matching over 9 bases. Trimming at V came to 5 bases and at J to 2 bases, leaving 12 bases not matched to a gene. The CDR3 contains 17 residues. In germline, CDR1 is SGHTA, CDR2 FQGNSA. The CDR3, as DNA: TGTGCCAGCAGCCGCAATGGGGCCACTAGCGGGCAAGAGACCCAGTACTTC. Translating gives CASSRNGATSGQETQYF.

In its sample, this clonotype was seen once. A junction end diverges from the germline sequence, so it may reflect a read error. The chain is built from TRBV7-2 and TRBJ1-1; 7 positions match TRBD1. This CDR3 region has 13 residues. CDR1 is SGHTA and CDR2 is FQGNSA in the germline V gene. The DNA of the CDR3 is TGTGCCAGCAGCTTGGACAGGAACACTGAATCTTTCTTT. Translation gives CASSLDRNTESFF.

This clonotype has only a few counts. The chain links TRBV6-6 to TRBJ1-1; D remains unclear. Per the germline V gene, CDR1 is MNHNY and CDR2 is SVGAGI (reference sequence). Between the trimmed V and J ends, which lost 5 bases and 1 base, there was a span of 8 bases. The CDR3 has 13 amino acids. The CDR3 bases are TGTGCCAGCAGTCAAAATAAGAACACTGAAGCTTTCTTT. This gives the protein CASSQNKNTEAFF.

This clonotype was detected only a few times. The gene calls are TRBV5-1 and TRBJ1-4, with D possibly TRBD1 on 5 matching bases. This CDR3 has 14 residues. Trimming removed 7 bases from V and 0 bases from J, with 10 bases in between. In germline, CDR1 is SGHRS, CDR2 YFSETQ. The CDR3 sequence is CASSQGPTNEKLFF. The CDR3 DNA is TGCGCCAGCTCCCAGGGACCAACTAATGAAAAACTGTTTTTT.

The CDR3 is CASRETVSYNEQFF. For the CDR3, the DNA is TGTGCCAGCAGGGAAACGGTCTCCTACAATGAGCAGTTCTTC. The chain recombines TRBV6-5 with TRBJ2-1, with no clear D. This CDR3 is built from 14 residues. Trimming shortened V by 6 bases and J by 0 bases, and 9 bases separated the two germline ends. CDR1 MNHEY and CDR2 SVGAGI come from the germline V gene.

This clonotype was counted between two and nine times. The CDR3 bases are TGCGCCAGCAGCTTGGCCTACGGGGATAGCAATCAGCCCCAGCATTTT. This encodes CASSLAYGDSNQPQHF. This sequence joins TRBV5-1 and TRBJ1-5; D unclear. The ends were cut back, 0 bases at V and 0 bases at J, with 10 bases in the middle. The germline V gene encodes CDR1 SGHRS and CDR2 YFSETQ. The CDR3 runs 16 residues.

In its sample, this clonotype was seen many times. This rearrangement joins TRBV6-1 to TRBJ1-5; no definite D call. V dropped 3 bases and J dropped 3 bases, with 12 bases sitting between them. The CDR3 is 15 amino acids. CDR1 is MNHNS, CDR2 SASEGT, per germline. The CDR3 nucleotides read TGTGCCAGCAGTGAGGTGGGCCTTCACAATCAGCCCCAGCATTTT. This sequence encodes CASSEVGLHNQPQHF.

This clonotype was seen only a few times. V usage is TRBV7-3 and J usage is TRBJ2-1; 8 nucleotides line up with TRBD2. The CDR3 spans 17 residues. In germline, CDR1 is SGHTA, CDR2 FQGTGA. Losses at the gene ends were 5 bases for V and 7 bases for J; bases not matched to a gene: 16. The chain's CDR3 is CASSPTWGTRDGNEQFF. CDR3 in DNA: TGTGCCAGCAGCCCCACCTGGGGGACTAGGGACGGGAATGAGCAGTTCTTC.

On this clonotype itself: The junction shows a germline mismatch at one end, possibly a read error. The chain is built from TRBV6-1 and TRBJ2-2; D gene ambiguous. The CDR3 has 14 residues. Germline lookup yields CDR1 MNHNS and CDR2 SASEGT. The CDR3 sequence: CTSSEAGNTGELFF. The CDR3 DNA sequence: TGTACCAGCAGTGAAGCCGGAAACACCGGGGAGCTGTTTTTT.

This clonotype was recorded a few times. The chain recombines TRBV29-1 with TRBJ1-1; no clear D gene. V lost 7 bases to trimming and J lost 3 bases, with 12 bases between them. The CDR3 is made up of 12 amino acids. The germline CDR1 and CDR2 sequences are SQVTM and ANQGSEA. The CDR3 spells CSAKRWDTEAFF. CDR3 sequence (DNA): TGCAGCGCTAAAAGATGGGACACTGAAGCTTTCTTT.

The chain carries TRBV20-1 and TRBJ2-5; D is undetermined. V shed 3 bases and J shed 2 bases, with 7 bases lying between them. CDR1 is DFQATT, CDR2 SNEGSKA, per germline (reference sequence). This CDR3 is built from 12 residues. The chain's CDR3 is CSASATQETQYF. The CDR3 nucleotides read TGCAGTGCTAGTGCCACACAAGAGACCCAGTACTTC.

This clonotype was detected a few times. The J gene is TRBJ2-7, the V gene TRBV5-1; the D is unclear. This CDR3 region has 15 residues. Germline assignment: CDR1 SGHRS and CDR2 YFSETQ. The V gene lost 5 bases and the J gene lost 2 bases, with 17 bases spanning the gap. The CDR3 region is CASRPAPTSAYEQYF. The CDR3 coding sequence is TGCGCCAGCAGGCCGGCTCCTACCTCAGCCTACGAGCAGTACTTC.

This clonotype was observed at least ten times. The chain joins TRBV24-1 to TRBJ2-1, with TRBD2 matching over 12 bases. The junction had 6 bases not matched to a gene; V was cut back by 0 bases and J by 7 bases. This CDR3 spans 17 amino acids. Germline assignment: CDR1 KGHDR and CDR2 SFDVKD. The CDR3 coding sequence is TGTGCCACCAGTGATTTGCCCGCTAGCGGGAGGGGTAATGAGCAGTTCTTC. It encodes CATSDLPASGRGNEQFF.

In this sample, this clonotype turned up a few times. V is TRBV20-1 and J is TRBJ2-5; 7 bases match TRBD1. The CDR3 is 13 amino acids. Germline-derived CDR1 and CDR2 are DFQATT and SNEGSKA (reference sequence). The ends lost 7 bases at V and 0 bases at J; junction bases unmatched: 5. Here the CDR3 reads CSGRTGYQETQYF. As DNA, the CDR3 is TGCAGTGGGCGGACAGGCTACCAAGAGACCCAGTACTTC.